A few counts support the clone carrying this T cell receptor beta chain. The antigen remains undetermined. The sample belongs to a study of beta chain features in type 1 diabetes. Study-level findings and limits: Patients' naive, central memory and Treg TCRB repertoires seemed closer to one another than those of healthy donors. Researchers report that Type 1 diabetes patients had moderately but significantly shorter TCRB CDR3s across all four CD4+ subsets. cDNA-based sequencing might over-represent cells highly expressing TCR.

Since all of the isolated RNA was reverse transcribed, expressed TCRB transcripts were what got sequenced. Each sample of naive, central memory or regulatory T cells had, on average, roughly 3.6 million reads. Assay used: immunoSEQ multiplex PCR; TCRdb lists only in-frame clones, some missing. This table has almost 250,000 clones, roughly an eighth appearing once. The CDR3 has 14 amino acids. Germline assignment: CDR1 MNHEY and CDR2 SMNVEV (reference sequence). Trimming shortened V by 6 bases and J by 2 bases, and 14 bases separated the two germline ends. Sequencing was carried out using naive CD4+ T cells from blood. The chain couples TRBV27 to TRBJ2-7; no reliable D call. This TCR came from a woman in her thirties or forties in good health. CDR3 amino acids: CASSSNLLPYEQYF. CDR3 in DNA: TGTGCCAGCAGCTCGAATTTACTCCCCTACGAGCAGTACTTC.